One T cell receptor beta chain is described in this entry. The V gene's germline CDR1 is GTSNPN and CDR2 SVGIG (reference sequence). Trimming removed 0 bases from V and 3 bases from J, with 11 bases in between. This CDR3 has 14 amino acids. These data originate in a study of blood T cell repertoires in COVID-19. Overall study: From the United States, Italy and Spain came samples of acute and convalescent COVID-19. In each case, the material was cDNA or gDNA derived from T cells, B-cell-depleted T cells, or PBMCs.

Original methodology: Nucleated cell counts were estimated from reference gene primer amplification. Sequenced by immunoSEQ multiplex PCR; TCRdb stores in-frame clones only, minus some. V and J calls and clone size are as listed in that table; D and trimming were resolved from the DNA. The repertoire includes 250,000 to 300,000 clones, around 81% of them detected once, and 2.5% to 3.5% sits in the top ten. This receptor was taken from a woman aged 55-69 years with active or convalescent COVID-19. Sequencing was done on a sample of peripheral blood. The genes are TRBV30 and TRBJ1-2; D remains ambiguous. CDR3 residues: CAWSVRSGHYGYTF. DNA for the CDR3: TGTGCCTGGAGTGTAAGGTCAGGCCACTATGGCTACACCTTC.